The source of this T cell receptor (beta chain) is a study of beta chain features in type 1 diabetes (dated by TCRdb to 2017 to 2018). The study in broad terms: Mean age, gender distribution, total cell number and subset yield were not different between patients and healthy donors. Across all samples, about 110 million sorted cells were examined, and cell number per subset correlated strongly with RNA yield. Naive and central memory subsets were obtained from all 30 or so donors, but regulatory and stem cell-like memory subsets were isolated from only 8 patients and roughly 8 healthy donors. The study compared TCRB repertoires of sorted circulating CD4+ T cell subsets between recently diagnosed type 1 diabetes patients and matched healthy donors.

The entire amount of isolated RNA was reverse transcribed using the High Capacity cDNA Reverse Transcription Kit, so the sequenced TCRB transcripts were expressed ones. Naive, central memory and regulatory T cell samples underwent deep immunoSEQ sequencing, averaging about 3.57 million total reads per sample. After sorted cells were lysed in RLT buffer, RNA was extracted with DNase-treated RNeasy Micro or Mini kits, with the choice depending on cell number. To prevent cross-contamination, each cell subset was processed individually, whereas patient and healthy donor samples were processed jointly. Using the immunoSEQ multiplex PCR, TCRB sequences were amplified from cDNA into 87-bp fragments spanning the CDR3 region. The amplicons were sequenced using the Illumina HiSeq platform. Per the source publication's procedure: Synthetic template baselines were used to correct PCR bias computationally, reads within Hamming distance 2 were collapsed together, and singletons that could not be merged were discarded. By aligning reads against IMGT, V, D and J genes, CDR3 length, and insertions or deletions at six rearrangement sites were assigned. Within each subset, clonotype counts were normalized to the number of sorted cells before true diversity and Gini coefficients were calculated with the tcR R package. Repertoire sharing was quantified using the overlap coefficient calculated on TCRB nucleotide sequences. Drawn from immuneACCESS, this table holds only the in-frame rearrangements with V and J called that TCRdb kept. Clones are partly lost; checked studies trace under half to an unresolved V gene and leave the rest unexplained. V, J and clone size are taken as reported in that table, and D and trimming were inferred from the DNA itself. The sample data list under 200,000 clones, and 8% to 8.5% of these were observed just once. Around 0.5% of the sample goes to the ten largest clones.

The investigation overall reported the following: Patients with type 1 diabetes made fewer insertions and deleted more nucleotides at VDJ recombination sites, implying thymic rearrangement abnormalities. Only small numbers of individuals were included in the HLA sub-analyses, which left unresolved whether HLA type had any influence on TCRB rearrangement. A moderate but significant shortening of TCRB CDR3 length was observed in type 1 diabetes patients in all four CD4+ subsets. Naive, central memory and regulatory TCRB repertoires appeared to be more alike among patients than among healthy donors. Because cDNA was sequenced instead of genomic DNA, activated cells with high expression could be over-represented, although the groups did not differ in activation or CD3 levels. PCR might favor shorter templates, but patient and control samples were amplified and corrected together, so any skew would affect both groups equally.

Each donor gave one peripheral blood draw, about 110 mL on average, collected into heparinised tubes. A BD FACSAria II and a panel including CD45RO, CCR7, CD25, CD127, CD95 and CD27 were used to sort naive, central memory, regulatory and stem cell-like memory CD4+ T cells. A purity above 95% was achieved for all sorted populations. PBMCs were separated immediately by Lymphoprep density gradient centrifugation and were stained directly, without being cultured. So that batch effects would be minimized, each experiment stained and sorted samples in pairs, pairing one healthy donor with one patient. On this clone itself: The antigen it recognizes is unknown. Base qualities are not provided; no much larger clone lies one nucleotide away.

There are 16 amino acids in the CDR3, from cysteine to phenylalanine inclusive. Only CDR3 DNA remains: 48 bases, in frame from the first base. From the germline V gene, CDR1 is SGHTA and CDR2 is FQGNSA. Trimming leaves V shorter by 5 bases and J shorter by 1 base, with the junction holding 3 bases beyond the gene matches. The sequence was obtained from a woman aged 18-29 years with type 1 diabetes. Sequenced sample: central memory CD4+ T cells from blood. The sequence is built from TRBV7-2 and TRBJ2-3, with 13 central nucleotides matching TRBD2. The CDR3 is CASSTSGGARTDTQYF. Read as DNA, the sequence is TGTGCCAGCAGCACTAGCGGGGGGGCTCGCACAGATACGCAGTATTTT.